This T cell receptor (beta chain) was sequenced during a study of cytomegalovirus exposure and HLA in healthy donors. The PCR had 60 Vbeta and 13 Jbeta primers. The protocol was immunoSEQ multiplex PCR, while the TCRdb copy is restricted to in-frame clones and leaves out a portion. The sample contains about 180,000 clones, approximately 80% of which appear only once. General study results and limits: Later on, an analysis tied 15,000 to 20,000 TCR beta sequences to HLA alleles at 0.05 false discovery rate. A later analysis reported that several of the most significant clusters appeared to be linked to common viral pathogens, among them Epstein-Barr virus. In an earlier analysis, most TCR beta V segments were productive about 90% or about 30% of the time.

The CDR3 extends over 15 amino acids. Germline assignment: CDR1 LNHDA and CDR2 SQIVND (reference sequence). V was shortened by 4 bases and J by 7 bases, with 17 bases between the two germline ends. Details on this clone: The antigen remains unidentified.

The V gene is TRBV19, the J gene TRBJ1-5, with D possibly being TRBD1 (5 bases). Sequenced: PBMCs. The receptor was derived from a man aged 55 to 70 in good health and CMV-seronegative. The CDR3 here is CASSRAVGHVQPQHF. The CDR3 nucleotides read TGTGCCAGTAGTAGGGCAGTCGGACACGTGCAGCCCCAGCATTTT.